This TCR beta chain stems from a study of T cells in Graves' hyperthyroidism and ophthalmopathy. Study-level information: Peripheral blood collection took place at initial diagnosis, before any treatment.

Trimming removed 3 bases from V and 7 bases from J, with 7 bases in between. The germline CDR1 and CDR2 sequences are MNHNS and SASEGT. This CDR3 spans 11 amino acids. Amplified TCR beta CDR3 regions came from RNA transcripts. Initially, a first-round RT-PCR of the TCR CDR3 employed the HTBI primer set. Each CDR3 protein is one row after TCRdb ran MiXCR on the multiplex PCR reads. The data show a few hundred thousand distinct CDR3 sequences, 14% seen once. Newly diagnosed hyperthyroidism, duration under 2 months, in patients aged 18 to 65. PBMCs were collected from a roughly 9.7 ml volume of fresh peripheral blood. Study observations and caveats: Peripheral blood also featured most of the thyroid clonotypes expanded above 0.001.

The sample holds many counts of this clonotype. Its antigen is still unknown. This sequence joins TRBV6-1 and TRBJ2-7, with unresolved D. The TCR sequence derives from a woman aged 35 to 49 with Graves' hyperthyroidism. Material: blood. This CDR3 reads CASSDRVEQYF. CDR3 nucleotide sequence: TGTGCCAGCAGTGACCGAGTGGAGCAGTACTTC.